A single sample is the source of the 10 T cell receptor beta chains below, sequenced in a study of control samples from healthy donors and cancer patients. Data came from immunoSEQ multiplex PCR; TCRdb stores just in-frame clones and leaves some out. The sample lists roughly 150,000 clones, approximately 90% seen once, with roughly 0.7% in the top ten. The sample was blood. These receptors were collected from a woman aged 25 to 39 in good health.

This clone was seen just once. The V and J genes are TRBV7-9 and TRBJ2-3; D is unresolved. Trimming shortened V by 5 bases and J by 6 bases, and 15 bases separated the two germline ends. The CDR3 spans 14 residues. Germline V CDR1 and CDR2: SEHNR, FQNEAQ (reference sequence). The DNA of the CDR3 is TGTGCCAGCAGCGCCGGGCCTACTTTTGATACGCAGTATTTT. Protein product: CASSAGPTFDTQYF.

This rearrangement joins TRBV14 to TRBJ1-1; unclear D gene. The CDR3 consists of 13 residues. Germline values: CDR1 SGHDN, CDR2 FVKESK. The V end lost 1 base, the J end lost 5 bases, and 8 bases lay between the germline ends. As DNA, the CDR3 is TGTGCCAGCAGCCAAGGGAGCGTGACTGAAGCTTTCTTT. Translating gives CASSQGSVTEAFF.

The chain joins TRBV19 to TRBJ1-1; TRBD1 might be the D (5 bases). The germline V gene encodes CDR1 LNHDA and CDR2 SQIVND (reference sequence). CDR3 length: 13 residues. Trimming removed 6 bases from V and 2 bases from J, with 10 bases in between. CDR3 DNA sequence: TGTGCCAGTAGGTTCGGGGGTAACACTGAAGCTTTCTTT. Its protein product is CASRFGGNTEAFF.

This chain connects TRBV7-2 to TRBJ2-7; 7 nucleotides line up with TRBD1. The germline CDR1 and CDR2 sequences are SGHTA and FQGNSA. The CDR3 length is 12 residues. V lost 6 bases to trimming and J lost 6 bases; unmatched junction nucleotides: 5. This chain's CDR3 is CASSLQGFEQYF. The DNA of the CDR3 is TGTGCCAGCAGTTTACAGGGGTTCGAGCAGTACTTC.

In DNA form, the CDR3 reads TGTGCCATCAGTGATTCAGGGGGAAGACAAGAGACCCAGTACTTC. It codes for CAISDSGGRQETQYF. The rearrangement uses TRBV10-3 and TRBJ2-5; TRBD1 matches 7 bases. CDR3 length: 15 residues. Trimming took 3 bases from V and 2 from J; bases not matched to a gene: 6. From germline, CDR1 is ENHRY and CDR2 SYGVKD.

The chain has TRBV28 and TRBJ2-5, with 7 bases matching TRBD1. The CDR3 loop spans 14 amino acids. The germline V gene encodes CDR1 MDHEN and CDR2 SYDVKM. The junction had 9 bases not matched to a gene; V was cut back by 6 bases and J by 5 bases. The CDR3 is CASRYSVTGETQYF. CDR3 in DNA: TGTGCCAGCAGATACTCGGTGACAGGGGAGACCCAGTACTTC.

This chain uses TRBV12-3 or TRBV12-4 with TRBJ2-1; D ambiguous. V was cut by 7 bases and J by 6 bases, with 13 bases left in between. The CDR3 has 13 residues. CDR3 loop: CASMAYMANEQFF. The DNA of the CDR3 is TGTGCCAGCATGGCCTATATGGCCAATGAGCAGTTCTTC.

V usage is TRBV7-8 and J usage is TRBJ2-7; TRBD2 matches at 14 bases. This CDR3 spans 15 amino acids. Trimming took 3 bases from V and 6 from J; bases not matched to a gene: 4. In germline, CDR1 is SGHVS, CDR2 FQNEAQ. The CDR3 region is CASSLPGLAGVEQYF. In nucleotides, the CDR3 is TGTGCCAGCAGCTTGCCGGGACTAGCGGGAGTCGAGCAGTACTTC.

The chain carries TRBV5-1 and TRBJ2-7, with 9 nucleotides matching TRBD1. The CDR3 sequence is 15 residues long. The germline V gene has CDR1 SGHRS and CDR2 YFSETQ. The trim removed 1 base at V and 3 bases at J, leaving 5 bases unmatched. The CDR3 loop is CASSLRDREGYEQYF. The CDR3 DNA reads as TGCGCCAGCAGCTTGAGGGACAGGGAGGGCTACGAGCAGTACTTC.

This chain uses TRBV5-1 with TRBJ1-6; D may be TRBD1 (5 bases). The CDR3 length is 13 residues. Trimming stripped 0 bases from V and 10 bases from J, with 8 bases between. Germline V gives CDR1 SGHRS, CDR2 YFSETQ. CDR3 region: CASSLAGYSPLHF. The DNA of the CDR3 is TGCGCCAGCAGCTTGGCAGGGTACTCACCCCTCCACTTT.